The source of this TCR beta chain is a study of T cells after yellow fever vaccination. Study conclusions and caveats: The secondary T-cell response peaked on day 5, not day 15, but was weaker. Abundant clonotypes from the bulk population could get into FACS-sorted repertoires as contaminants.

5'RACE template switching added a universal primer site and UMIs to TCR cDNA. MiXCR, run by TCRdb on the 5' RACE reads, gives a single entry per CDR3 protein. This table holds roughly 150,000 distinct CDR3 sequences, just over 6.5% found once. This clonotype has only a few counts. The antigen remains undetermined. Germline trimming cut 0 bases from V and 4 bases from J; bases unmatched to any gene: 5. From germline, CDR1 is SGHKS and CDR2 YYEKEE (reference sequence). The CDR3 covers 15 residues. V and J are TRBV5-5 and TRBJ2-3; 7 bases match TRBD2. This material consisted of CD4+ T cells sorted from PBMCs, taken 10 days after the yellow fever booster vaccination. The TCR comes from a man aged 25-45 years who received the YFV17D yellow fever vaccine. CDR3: CASSLGPRESDTQYF. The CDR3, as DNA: TGTGCCAGCAGCTTGGGTCCGCGGGAGTCAGATACGCAGTATTTT.